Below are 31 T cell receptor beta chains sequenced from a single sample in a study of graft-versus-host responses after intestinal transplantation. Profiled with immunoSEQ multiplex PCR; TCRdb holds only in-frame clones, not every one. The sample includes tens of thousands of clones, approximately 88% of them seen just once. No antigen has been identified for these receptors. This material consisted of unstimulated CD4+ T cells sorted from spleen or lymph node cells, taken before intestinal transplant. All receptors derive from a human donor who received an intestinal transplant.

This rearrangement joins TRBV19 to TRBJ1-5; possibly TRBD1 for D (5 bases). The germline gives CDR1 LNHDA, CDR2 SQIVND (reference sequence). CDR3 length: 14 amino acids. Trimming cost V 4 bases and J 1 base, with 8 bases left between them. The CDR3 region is CASSNQGSNQPQHF. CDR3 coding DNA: TGTGCCAGTAGTAACCAGGGAAGCAATCAGCCCCAGCATTTT.

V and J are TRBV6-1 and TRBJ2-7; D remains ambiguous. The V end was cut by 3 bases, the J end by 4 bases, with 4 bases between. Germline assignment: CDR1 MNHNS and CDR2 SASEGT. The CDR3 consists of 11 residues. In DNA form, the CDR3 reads TGTGCCAGCAGTGAGAGATACGAGCAGTACTTC. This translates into CASSERYEQYF.

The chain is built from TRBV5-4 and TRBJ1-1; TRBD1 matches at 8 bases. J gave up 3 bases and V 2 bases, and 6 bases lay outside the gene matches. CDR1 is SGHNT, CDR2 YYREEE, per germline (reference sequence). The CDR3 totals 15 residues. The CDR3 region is CASSLRQGIDTEAFF. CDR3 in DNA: TGTGCCAGCAGCTTACGACAGGGGATAGACACTGAAGCTTTCTTT.

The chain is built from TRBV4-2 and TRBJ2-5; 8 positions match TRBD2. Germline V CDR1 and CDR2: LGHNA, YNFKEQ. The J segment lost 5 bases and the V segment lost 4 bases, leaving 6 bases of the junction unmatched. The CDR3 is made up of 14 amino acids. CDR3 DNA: TGTGCCAGCAGCCGGTCCAGCGGGAGCGAGACCCAGTACTTC. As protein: CASSRSSGSETQYF.

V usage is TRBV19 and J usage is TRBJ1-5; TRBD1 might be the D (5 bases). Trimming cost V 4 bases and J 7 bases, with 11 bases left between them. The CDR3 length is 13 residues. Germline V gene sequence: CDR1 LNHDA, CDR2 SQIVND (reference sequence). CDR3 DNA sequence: TGTGCCAGTAGTACCCAGGGAAAACAGCCCCAGCATTTT. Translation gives CASSTQGKQPQHF.

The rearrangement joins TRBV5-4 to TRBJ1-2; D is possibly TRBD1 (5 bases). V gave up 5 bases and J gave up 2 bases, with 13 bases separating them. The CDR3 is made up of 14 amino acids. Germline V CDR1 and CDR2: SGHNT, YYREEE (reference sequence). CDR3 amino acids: CASSPLTENYGYTF. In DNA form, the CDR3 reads TGTGCCAGCAGTCCCTTGACAGAAAACTATGGCTACACCTTC.

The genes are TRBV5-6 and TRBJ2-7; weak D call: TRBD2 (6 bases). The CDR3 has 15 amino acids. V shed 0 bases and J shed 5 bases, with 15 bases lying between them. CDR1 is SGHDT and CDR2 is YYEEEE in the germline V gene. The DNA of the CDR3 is TGTGCCAGCAGCTTGGCTGAGAGACTAGAAGACGAGCAGTACTTC. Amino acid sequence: CASSLAERLEDEQYF.

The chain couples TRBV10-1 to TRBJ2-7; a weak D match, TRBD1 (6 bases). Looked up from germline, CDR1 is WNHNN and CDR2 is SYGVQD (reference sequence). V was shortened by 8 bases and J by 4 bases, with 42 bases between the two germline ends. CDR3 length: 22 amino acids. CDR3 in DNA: TGCGCCAGCGTGATCCACAGGGAAATCGTTCACTCAACCCCCATACTCCGTTACGAGCAGTACTTC. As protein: CASVIHREIVHSTPILRYEQYF.

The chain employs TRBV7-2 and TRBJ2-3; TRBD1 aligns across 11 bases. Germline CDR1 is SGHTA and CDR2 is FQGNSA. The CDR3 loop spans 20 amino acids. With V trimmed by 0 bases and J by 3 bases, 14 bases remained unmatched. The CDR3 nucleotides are TGTGCCAGCAGCTTAGCCTTGCCCTTGAGTGGGACAGGGGGAACAGATACGCAGTATTTT. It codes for CASSLALPLSGTGGTDTQYF. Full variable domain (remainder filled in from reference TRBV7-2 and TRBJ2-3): GAGVSQSPSNKVTEKGKDVELRCDPISGHTALYWYRQSLGQGLEFLIYFQGNSAPDKSGLPSDRFSAERTGGSVSTLTIQRTQQEDSAVYLCASSLALPLSGTGGTDTQYFGPGTRLTVL.

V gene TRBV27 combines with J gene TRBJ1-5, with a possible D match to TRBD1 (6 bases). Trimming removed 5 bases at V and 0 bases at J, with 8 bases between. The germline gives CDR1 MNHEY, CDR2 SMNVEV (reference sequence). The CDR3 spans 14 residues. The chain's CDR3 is CASSEQGSNQPQHF. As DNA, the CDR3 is TGTGCCAGCAGTGAACAGGGTAGCAATCAGCCCCAGCATTTT.

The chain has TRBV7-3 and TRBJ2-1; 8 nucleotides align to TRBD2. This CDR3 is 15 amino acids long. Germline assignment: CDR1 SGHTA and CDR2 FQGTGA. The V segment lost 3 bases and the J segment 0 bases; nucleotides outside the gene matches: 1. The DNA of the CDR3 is TGTGCCAGCAGCTTCGGGGGGGCCTCCTACAATGAGCAGTTCTTC. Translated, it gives CASSFGGASYNEQFF.

CDR3 DNA sequence: TGTGCCAGCAGTTACTCAAGACTAATTCAAGAGACCCAGTACTTC. Translated: CASSYSRLIQETQYF. The J gene is TRBJ2-5, the V gene TRBV6-5; tentative D call: TRBD2 (5 bases). Germline-derived CDR1 and CDR2 are MNHEY and SVGAGI. Deletions cut 0 bases from V and 2 bases from J, with 10 bases between. The CDR3 has 15 amino acids.

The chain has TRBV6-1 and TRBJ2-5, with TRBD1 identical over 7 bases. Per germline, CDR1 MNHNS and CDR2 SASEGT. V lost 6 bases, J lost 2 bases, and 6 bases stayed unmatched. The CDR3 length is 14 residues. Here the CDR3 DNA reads TGTGCCAGCAGATTGGGACAGAAACAAGAGACCCAGTACTTC. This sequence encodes CASRLGQKQETQYF.

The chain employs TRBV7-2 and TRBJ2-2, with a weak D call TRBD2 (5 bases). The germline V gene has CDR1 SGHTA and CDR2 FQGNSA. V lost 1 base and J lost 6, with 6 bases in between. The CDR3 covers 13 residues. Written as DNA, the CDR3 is TGTGCCAGCAGCTTAGAGAGGGCCGGGGAGCTGTTTTTT. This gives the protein CASSLERAGELFF.

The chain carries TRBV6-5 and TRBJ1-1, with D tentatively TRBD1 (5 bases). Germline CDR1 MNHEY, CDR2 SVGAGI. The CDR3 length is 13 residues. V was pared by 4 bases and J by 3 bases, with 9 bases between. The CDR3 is CASSSREDTEAFF. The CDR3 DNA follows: TGTGCCAGCAGTTCCAGGGAAGACACTGAAGCTTTCTTT.

CDR3 protein: CATSRVTSGANVLTF. DNA of the CDR3: TGTGCCACCAGCAGAGTCACATCTGGGGCCAACGTCCTGACTTTC. The chain carries TRBV15 and TRBJ2-6; D uncertain. Trimming pared 1 base from V and 1 base from J, leaving 5 bases between. CDR3 size: 15 residues. Germline assignment: CDR1 LNHNV and CDR2 YYDKDF (reference sequence). Full variable domain (rest looked up from reference TRBV15 and TRBJ2-6): DAMVIQNPRYQVTQFGKPVTLSCSQTLNHNVMYWYQQKSSQAPKLLFHYYDKDFNNEADTPDNFQSRRPNTSFCFLDIRSPGLGDTAMYLCATSRVTSGANVLTFGAGSRLTVL.

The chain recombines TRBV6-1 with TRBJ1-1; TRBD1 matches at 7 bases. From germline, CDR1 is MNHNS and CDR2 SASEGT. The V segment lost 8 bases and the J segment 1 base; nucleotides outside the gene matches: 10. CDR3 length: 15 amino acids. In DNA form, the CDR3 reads TGTGCCAGCGACCCTTGGGACAGTCGGAACACTGAAGCTTTCTTT. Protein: CASDPWDSRNTEAFF.

The CDR3 DNA follows: TGCGCCAGCAGCCAAGGCCCTGGGGAGGCGGGTGGAAACACCATATATTTT. This gives the protein CASSQGPGEAGGNTIYF. The chain carries TRBV4-1 and TRBJ1-3; no reliable D call. Trimming pared 1 base from V and 3 bases from J, leaving 16 bases between. The CDR3 extends over 17 amino acids. Germline values: CDR1 MGHRA, CDR2 YSYEKL.

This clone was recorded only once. This CDR3 is CASSLPGQNYGYTF. The CDR3 DNA reads TGTGCCAGCAGCCTACCAGGACAGAACTATGGCTACACCTTC. The chain joins TRBV5-6 to TRBJ1-2; D might be TRBD1 (6 bases). Trimming shortened V by 4 bases and J by 2 bases, and 12 bases separated the two germline ends. This CDR3 comprises 14 residues. Germline loops: CDR1 SGHDT, CDR2 YYEEEE. The variable domain in full, with the rest retrieved from reference TRBV5-6 and TRBJ1-2, is DAGVTQSPTHLIKTRGQQVTLRCSPKSGHDTVSWYQQALGQGPQFIFQYYEEEERQRGNFPDRFSGHQFPNYSSELNVNALLLGDSALYLCASSLPGQNYGYTFGSGTRLTVV.

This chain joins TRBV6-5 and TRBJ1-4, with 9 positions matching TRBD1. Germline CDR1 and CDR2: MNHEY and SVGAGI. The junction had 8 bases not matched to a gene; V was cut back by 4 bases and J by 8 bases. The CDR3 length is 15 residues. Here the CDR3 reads CASSSGTGSREKLFF. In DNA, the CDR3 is TGTGCCAGCAGTTCAGGGACAGGGAGTAGGGAAAAACTGTTTTTT.

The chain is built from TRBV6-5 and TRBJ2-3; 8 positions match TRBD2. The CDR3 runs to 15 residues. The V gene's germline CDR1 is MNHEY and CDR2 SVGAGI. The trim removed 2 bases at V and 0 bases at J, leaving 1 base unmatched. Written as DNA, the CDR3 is TGTGCCAGCAGTTACGCGGGGGGTAGCACAGATACGCAGTATTTT. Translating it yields CASSYAGGSTDTQYF.

The CDR3, as DNA: TGTGCCAGCAGTGAACTTCCCACCCTAGGCGAGCAGTACTTC. Amino acids: CASSELPTLGEQYF. The chain carries TRBV2 and TRBJ2-7; D call uncertain. The CDR3 is made up of 14 amino acids. The germline V gene has CDR1 SNHLY and CDR2 FYNNEI. V lost 2 bases and J lost 6, with 14 bases in between.

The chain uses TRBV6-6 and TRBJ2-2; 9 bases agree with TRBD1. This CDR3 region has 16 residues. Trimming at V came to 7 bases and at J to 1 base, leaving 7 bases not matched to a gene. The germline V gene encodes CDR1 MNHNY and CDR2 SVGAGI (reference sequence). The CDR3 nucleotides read TGTGCCAGCAACCCGGGACAGGGTTTGAACACCGGGGAGCTGTTTTTT. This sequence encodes CASNPGQGLNTGELFF.

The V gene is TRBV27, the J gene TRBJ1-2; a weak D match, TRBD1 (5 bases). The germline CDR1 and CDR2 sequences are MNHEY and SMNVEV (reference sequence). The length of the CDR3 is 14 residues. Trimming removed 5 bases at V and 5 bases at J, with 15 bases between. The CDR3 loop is CASSPLQGFYGYTF. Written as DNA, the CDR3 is TGTGCCAGCAGTCCATTGCAGGGTTTTTATGGCTACACCTTC.

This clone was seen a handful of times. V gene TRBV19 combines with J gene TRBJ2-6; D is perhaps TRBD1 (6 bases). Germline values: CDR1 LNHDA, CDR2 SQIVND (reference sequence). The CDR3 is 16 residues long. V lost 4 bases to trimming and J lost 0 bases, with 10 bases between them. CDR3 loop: CASSRTASSGANVLTF. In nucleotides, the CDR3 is TGTGCCAGTAGTAGGACAGCAAGCTCTGGGGCCAACGTCCTGACTTTC.

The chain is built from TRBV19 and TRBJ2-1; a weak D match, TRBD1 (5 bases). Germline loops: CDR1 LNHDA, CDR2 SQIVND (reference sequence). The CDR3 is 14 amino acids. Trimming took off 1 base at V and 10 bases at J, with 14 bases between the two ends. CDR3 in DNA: TGTGCCAGTAGTATAGGATCACCGCAGGGAGAGCAGTTCTTC. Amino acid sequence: CASSIGSPQGEQFF.

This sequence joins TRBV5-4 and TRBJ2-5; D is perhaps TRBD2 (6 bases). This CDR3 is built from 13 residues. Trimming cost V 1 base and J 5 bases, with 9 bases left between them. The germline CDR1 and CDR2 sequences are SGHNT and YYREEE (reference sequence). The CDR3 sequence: CASSLPGRETQYF. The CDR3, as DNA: TGTGCCAGCAGCTTGCCAGGGAGGGAGACCCAGTACTTC. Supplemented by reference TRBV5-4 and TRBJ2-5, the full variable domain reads ETGVTQSPTHLIKTRGQQVTLRCSSQSGHNTVSWYQQALGQGPQFIFQYYREEENGRGNFPPRFSGLQFPNYSSELNVNALELDDSALYLCASSLPGRETQYFGPGTRLLVL.

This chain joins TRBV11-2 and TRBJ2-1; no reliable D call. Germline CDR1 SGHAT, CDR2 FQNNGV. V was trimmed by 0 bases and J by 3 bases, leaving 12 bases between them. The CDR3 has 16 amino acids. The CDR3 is CASSLDSRPRYNEQFF. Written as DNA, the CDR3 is TGTGCCAGCAGCTTAGATTCTAGACCCCGCTACAATGAGCAGTTCTTC.

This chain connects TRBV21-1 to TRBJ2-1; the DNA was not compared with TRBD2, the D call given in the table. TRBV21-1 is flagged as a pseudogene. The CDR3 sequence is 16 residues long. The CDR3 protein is CASSTGLAASYNEQFF. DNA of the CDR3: TGTGCCAGCAGCACAGGACTAGCGGCCTCCTACAATGAGCAGTTCTTC.

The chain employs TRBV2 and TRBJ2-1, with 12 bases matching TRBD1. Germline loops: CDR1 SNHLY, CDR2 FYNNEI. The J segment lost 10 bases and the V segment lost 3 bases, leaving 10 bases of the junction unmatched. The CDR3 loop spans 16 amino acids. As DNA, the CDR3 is TGTGCCAGCAGTGAGTTTAGGGACAGGGGGCCCCAAGAGCAGTTCTTC. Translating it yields CASSEFRDRGPQEQFF. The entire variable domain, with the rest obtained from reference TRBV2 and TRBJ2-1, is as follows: EPEVTQTPSHQVTQMGQEVILRCVPISNHLYFYWYRQILGQKVEFLVSFYNNEISEKSEIFDDQFSVERPDGSNFTLKIRSTKLEDSAMYFCASSEFRDRGPQEQFFGPGTRLTVL.

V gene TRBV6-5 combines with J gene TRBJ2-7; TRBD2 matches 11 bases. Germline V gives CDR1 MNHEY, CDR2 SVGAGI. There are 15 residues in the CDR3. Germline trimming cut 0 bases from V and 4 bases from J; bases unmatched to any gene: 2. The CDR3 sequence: CASSYSGLAEYEQYF. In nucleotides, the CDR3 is TGTGCCAGCAGTTACTCGGGACTAGCGGAGTACGAGCAGTACTTC.